This paragraph covers one T cell receptor (beta chain) sequence. The authors ran a second PCR of 7 to 11 cycles using a sample-barcoded 5' primer and a J-beta primer mix. MiXCR, applied by TCRdb to the 5' RACE reads, yields one record per CDR3 protein. The sample has about 730,000 distinct CDR3 sequences, around 40% seen once; the top ten hold 20% to 25%. Each donor's blood draw was 7.5 to 10 milliliters of peripheral blood. This sample was taken from a study of blood T cells in healthy people across ages. Germline values: CDR1 MNHEY, CDR2 SVGEGT. The ends lost 5 bases at V and 0 bases at J; junction bases unmatched: 19. The CDR3 length is 22 residues.

The rearrangement joins TRBV6-2 or TRBV6-3 to TRBJ2-3; TRBD2 matches 14 bases. The specimen was blood. The source is a woman aged 60-70 years in good health. The DNA for the CDR3 is TGTGCCAGCAGTCTCGACAGACTAACAGGACTAGCGGGAGGAAGCAGCACAGATACGCAGTATTTT. Translated: CASSLDRLTGLAGGSSTDTQYF.